The 19 T cell receptor beta chains below all came from one sample that was sequenced in a study of T cells in Graves' hyperthyroidism and ophthalmopathy. Template material for amplifying TCR beta CDR3 regions consisted of RNA transcripts. The HTBI primer set served for first-round RT-PCR of the TCR CDR3. TCRdb ran MiXCR on the multiplex PCR reads and lists one entry per CDR3 protein. This table holds some 740,000 distinct CDR3 sequences, 11% to 15% found once. The specimen sequenced was blood. The receptors here all came from a young woman with Graves' hyperthyroidism.

This clonotype has a count of ten or more. CDR3 coding DNA: TGTGCCAGCAGCCTGTCCAGGGACACTTTAGTCGCTTTCTTT. Amino acids: CASSLSRDTLVAFF. The chain uses TRBV28 and TRBJ1-1, with D maybe TRBD1 (6 bases). V was clipped by 6 bases and J by 11 bases, with 22 bases between them. The CDR3 length is 14 residues. Germline loops: CDR1 MDHEN, CDR2 SYDVKM.

The V call is TRBV10-3, the J call TRBJ1-4; 11 bases are a match to TRBD1. The CDR3 loop spans 13 amino acids. V lost 5 bases, J lost 8 bases, and 1 base stayed unmatched. Germline values: CDR1 ENHRY, CDR2 SYGVKD. The CDR3 bases are TGTGCCATCAGTTGGACAGGGGGCGAAAAACTGTTTTTT. It specifies CAISWTGGEKLFF.

This clonotype was observed many times. The genes are TRBV18 and TRBJ1-1; D might be TRBD1 (5 bases). Trimming left V 10 bases short and J 5 bases short, with 17 bases between. The CDR3 is 13 residues long. The V gene's germline CDR1 is KGHSH and CDR2 LQKENI. The CDR3 sequence: CATSEGMGTEAFF. As DNA, the CDR3 is TGTGCCACCTCTGAGGGGATGGGAACTGAAGCTTTCTTT.

The rearrangement links TRBV5-5 to TRBJ2-7; the match to TRBD1 covers 11 bases. The V and J ends lost 4 bases and 0 bases, in that order; junction bases with no gene match: 6. CDR3 length: 16 residues. Germline V gene data show CDR1 as SGHKS and CDR2 as YYEKEE (reference sequence). The CDR3 protein is CASSRGTGGVSYEQYF. DNA for the CDR3: TGTGCCAGCAGCCGGGGGACAGGGGGAGTCTCCTACGAGCAGTACTTC.

The V gene is TRBV19, the J gene TRBJ2-7, with D perhaps matching TRBD1 (6 bases). The CDR3 runs 15 residues. Germline lookup yields CDR1 LNHDA and CDR2 SQIVND (reference sequence). Between the trimmed V and J ends, which lost 4 bases and 0 bases, there was a span of 13 bases. For the CDR3, the DNA is TGTGCCAGTAGTAGGGACACGTCATTCTCCTACGAGCAGTACTTC. It is translated as CASSRDTSFSYEQYF.

This clonotype came up many times. The chain joins TRBV20-1 to TRBJ2-1, with unresolved D. Between the trimmed V and J ends, which lost 2 bases and 1 base, there was a span of 12 bases. Per germline, CDR1 DFQATT and CDR2 SNEGSKA (reference sequence). The CDR3 has 15 residues. The chain's CDR3 is CSARSLHTSYNEQFF. The CDR3 DNA reads TGCAGTGCTAGATCGCTTCATACTTCCTACAATGAGCAGTTCTTC.

This chain uses TRBV28 with TRBJ2-7; TRBD1 might be the D (5 bases). Germline CDR1 MDHEN, CDR2 SYDVKM. CDR3 length equals 13 residues. V dropped 9 bases and J dropped 2 bases, with 14 bases sitting between them. DNA of the CDR3: TGTGCCAGTACCAGACAGAAACCCTACGAGCAGTACTTC. Encoded protein: CASTRQKPYEQYF.

The chain joins TRBV13 to TRBJ2-7, with D possibly TRBD1 on 6 matching bases. The CDR3 contains 13 residues. Germline loops: CDR1 PRHDT, CDR2 FYEKMQ (reference sequence). Trimming cost V 5 bases and J 5 bases, with 13 bases left between them. CDR3 DNA: TGTGCCAGCAGCGGGCCCAACAGGGACGAGCAGTACTTC. Protein: CASSGPNRDEQYF.

This clonotype was found many times. This chain links TRBV20-1 with TRBJ2-5, with D tentatively TRBD1 (6 bases). The germline gives CDR1 DFQATT, CDR2 SNEGSKA (reference sequence). V lost 4 bases and J 3 bases, leaving 9 bases between the germline ends. This CDR3 contains 12 residues. The CDR3 DNA reads as TGCAGTGCTACGGACAGAGAAGAGACCCAGTACTTC. It specifies CSATDREETQYF.

This chain joins TRBV10-2 and TRBJ1-4; 8 positions match TRBD1. V lost 8 bases, J lost 8 bases, and 1 base stayed unmatched. Germline V CDR1 and CDR2: WSHSY, SAAADI. This CDR3 is 11 amino acids long. For the CDR3, the DNA is TGCGCCAGCGGACAGGGAGAAAAACTGTTTTTT. It is translated as CASGQGEKLFF.

This clonotype was found a few times. The chain combines TRBV5-4 with TRBJ2-1, with D tentatively TRBD2 (6 bases). CDR1 and CDR2 from the germline V gene are SGHNT and YYREEE (reference sequence). CDR3 length: 14 amino acids. Trimming removed 5 bases at V and 5 bases at J, with 14 bases between. This CDR3 reads CASSFVAADNEQFF. The CDR3 region has the DNA TGTGCCAGCAGTTTCGTAGCGGCCGACAATGAGCAGTTCTTC. Full variable domain (missing parts from reference TRBV5-4 and TRBJ2-1): ETGVTQSPTHLIKTRGQQVTLRCSSQSGHNTVSWYQQALGQGPQFIFQYYREEENGRGNFPPRFSGLQFPNYSSELNVNALELDDSALYLCASSFVAADNEQFFGPGTRLTVL.

The chain links TRBV7-2 to TRBJ1-1, with a possible D match to TRBD1 (6 bases). The V gene lost 5 bases and the J gene lost 8 bases, with 21 bases spanning the gap. This CDR3 region has 15 residues. Germline CDR1 and CDR2: SGHTA and FQGNSA. The CDR3 loop reads CASSQGSGALGEAFF. The CDR3 DNA reads as TGTGCCAGCAGCCAAGGGTCAGGGGCCCTGGGGGAAGCTTTCTTT.

This clonotype was seen repeatedly, ten times or more. This chain links TRBV20-1 with TRBJ2-1, with 8 positions matching TRBD2. Per the germline V gene, CDR1 is DFQATT and CDR2 is SNEGSKA (reference sequence). J gave up 8 bases and V 6 bases, and 12 bases lay outside the gene matches. The CDR3 has 14 amino acids. In nucleotides, the CDR3 is TGCAGTGCCCGTATCGCGGGAGGCACCGATGAGCAGTTCTTC. Encoded protein: CSARIAGGTDEQFF.

This clonotype was seen only a few times. The V and J genes are TRBV19 and TRBJ2-5; tentatively, D is TRBD1 or TRBD2 (6 bases each). Germline lookup yields CDR1 LNHDA and CDR2 SQIVND (reference sequence). Between the trimmed V and J ends, which lost 3 bases and 1 base, there was a span of 15 bases. The CDR3 has 16 residues. CDR3 loop: CASSIAPGGPQETQYF. In nucleotides, the CDR3 is TGTGCCAGTAGTATCGCCCCCGGGGGCCCCCAAGAGACCCAGTACTTC.

This clonotype has ten or more counts. The rearrangement joins TRBV2 to TRBJ2-1; possibly TRBD1 for D (6 bases). Germline CDR1 reads SNHLY; CDR2 reads FYNNEI. The CDR3 is made up of 13 amino acids. The V end was cut by 7 bases, the J end by 3 bases, with 10 bases between. CDR3 bases: TGTGCCAGCACGCCAGGGGACTACAATGAGCAGTTCTTC. It yields the protein CASTPGDYNEQFF.

The rearrangement joins TRBV29-1 to TRBJ1-5; D perhaps matches TRBD1 (6 bases). Trimming cost V 7 bases and J 0 bases, with 10 bases left between them. Germline assignment: CDR1 SQVTM and CDR2 ANQGSEA. The CDR3 consists of 13 residues. CDR3 residues: CSAQGNSNQPQHF. CDR3 coding DNA: TGCAGCGCTCAGGGGAATAGCAATCAGCCCCAGCATTTT.

In its sample, this clonotype was seen a few times. The chain uses TRBV11-2 and TRBJ2-2; the match to TRBD1 covers 7 bases. J lost 5 bases, V lost 5 bases, and 20 bases had no gene match. CDR3 length equals 19 residues. Germline CDR1 and CDR2: SGHAT and FQNNGV. CDR3 residues: CASSLRTGPSSRFTGELFF. The DNA of the CDR3 is TGTGCCAGCAGCCTCCGGACAGGTCCATCTTCTCGTTTTACCGGGGAGCTGTTTTTT.

This clonotype was seen at least ten times. The chain is built from TRBV13 and TRBJ2-3; 7 nucleotides match TRBD2. V lost 4 bases and J lost 4; bases outside the gene matches: 11. Germline V lookup: CDR1 PRHDT, CDR2 FYEKMQ (reference sequence). This CDR3 is 16 amino acids long. The CDR3 reads CASSSGLGEGPDTQYF. The DNA of the CDR3 is TGTGCCAGCAGCTCCGGACTAGGAGAAGGACCAGATACGCAGTATTTT. The whole variable domain, filled in from reference TRBV13 and TRBJ2-3, reads AAGVIQSPRHLIKEKRETATLKCYPIPRHDTVYWYQQGPGQDPQFLISFYEKMQSDKGSIPDRFSAQQFSDYHSELNMSSLELGDSALYFCASSSGLGEGPDTQYFGPGTRLTVL.

This clonotype was recorded many times. The chain is built from TRBV6-5 and TRBJ2-3; 9 nucleotides agree with TRBD2. Trimming cost V 0 bases and J 2 bases; bases outside gene matches: 6. Per germline, CDR1 MNHEY and CDR2 SVGAGI. The CDR3 is 17 residues long. CDR3 DNA sequence: TGTGCCAGCAGTTACTCAACTAGCGGGCTACCCACAGATACGCAGTATTTT. Residues: CASSYSTSGLPTDTQYF.